The sequence of this T cell receptor beta chain was determined in a study of OX40 agonist ivuxolimab in advanced cancers. The overall study: Subjects had a mean age of roughly 60 years, with a range of about 20 to 85; roughly 83% were male.

Generated by immunoSEQ multiplex PCR, the TCRdb table keeps only in-frame clones and is missing some. The data hold about 30,000 clones, with just under 90% observed a single time. Comment on this clone: Its antigen remains unknown.

The CDR3 runs to 14 residues. CDR1 and CDR2 (germline): SGHVS, FNYEAQ. J lost 6 bases, V lost 1 base, and 3 bases had no gene match. Study-level findings and limits: Low normalized clonal expansion also occurred in some nonresponding patients.

The sequencing here drew on CD4+ or CD8+ T cells sorted from blood, taken in a trial of the OX40 agonist ivuxolimab. The sequence was obtained from an adult with an advanced solid tumor such as melanoma, head and neck, liver or kidney cancer. V is TRBV7-6 and J is TRBJ1-1, with 9 bases matching TRBD1. The CDR3 region is CASSLEQGAAEAFF. Here the CDR3 DNA reads TGTGCCAGCAGCTTAGAACAGGGGGCTGCTGAAGCTTTCTTT. The variable domain in full, with the rest retrieved from reference TRBV7-6 and TRBJ1-1, is GAGVSQSPRYKVTKRGQDVALRCDPISGHVSLYWYRQALGQGPEFLTYFNYEAQQDKSGLPNDRFSAERPEGSISTLTIQRTEQRDSAMYRCASSLEQGAAEAFFGQGTRLTVV.